This T cell receptor beta chain comes out of a study of cytomegalovirus exposure and HLA in healthy donors. Germline CDR1 and CDR2: SGHKS and YYEKEE (reference sequence). There are 14 residues in the CDR3. The junction had 1 base not matched to a gene; V was cut back by 4 bases and J by 0 bases. Of note for this clone: The antigen remains undetermined.

General study findings and limits: Specificity for CMV antigens was confirmed in vitro for a few of the CMV-associated chains.

PCR employed 60 Vbeta and 13 Jbeta primers. In the original analysis: Unique TCR beta chains totaled roughly 80 million in a later count, with 8.5 million to 12 million of them shared. Some clones are missing from TCRdb's copy, which holds only in-frame ones; the method was immunoSEQ multiplex PCR. That table is the source of V, J and clone size, and D and trimming were worked out from the DNA. The data contain some 100,000 clones, 76% of them seen just once; the ten biggest clones take up approximately 7.7%. The source is a woman between 50 and 59 years old in good health and CMV-seropositive. The sequenced sample was PBMCs. The rearrangement links TRBV5-5 to TRBJ2-7; the match to TRBD2 covers 10 bases. CDR3 DNA sequence: TGTGCCAGCAGCAGGACTAGCGGCTCCTACGAGCAGTACTTC. Translation: CASSRTSGSYEQYF.